This TCR beta chain is from a study of blood T cell repertoires in COVID-19. Study-wide context: Spain, Italy and the United States supplied samples that represented acute and convalescent COVID-19. PBMCs, B-cell-depleted T cells, or T cells were the source of the cDNA or gDNA that made up the material.

With 6 bases clipped from V and 4 bases from J, the junction kept 6 bases outside the gene matches. The CDR3 runs to 15 residues. CDR1 is MNHEY, CDR2 SVGAGI, per germline. The repertoire was sequenced with immunoSEQ multiplex PCR; TCRdb's copy has only in-frame clones and lacks some. The table lists some 340,000 clones, around four fifths of them singletons, with approximately 3% in the top ten. The TCR comes from a man between 25 and 39 years old with active or convalescent COVID-19. Material: peripheral blood. The chain employs TRBV6-5 and TRBJ1-2, with 12 bases aligning to TRBD1. CDR3 residues: CASSRRDRGPYGYTF. In DNA, the CDR3 is TGTGCCAGCAGCCGCCGGGACAGGGGGCCCTATGGCTACACCTTC.